This TCR beta chain was recorded in a study of PD-1 blockade in classical Hodgkin lymphoma. Clones were read by immunoSEQ multiplex PCR, and TCRdb kept only the in-frame ones, dropping some. The sample has fewer than 15,000 clones, approximately 86% seen once. With 2 bases clipped from V and 6 bases from J, the junction kept 8 bases outside the gene matches. The CDR3 length is 16 residues. The V gene's germline CDR1 is LNHDA and CDR2 SQIVND (reference sequence). Points from the study as a whole: Only CD4+ TCR diversity, not CD8+, had risen significantly by C4D1.

Every patient had relapsed following autologous stem cell transplantation, and cohorts differed in brentuximab vedotin exposure. Turning to this clone: Its antigen is not identified.

This sequence was found in a human donor with classical Hodgkin lymphoma. The chain has TRBV19 and TRBJ2-2, with 8 bases lining up with TRBD2. Specimen: peripheral blood mononuclear cells (PBMCs), collected at baseline. CDR3 protein: CASSISSGRSSGELFF. DNA for the CDR3: TGTGCCAGTAGTATATCTAGCGGGCGCTCTTCCGGGGAGCTGTTTTTT.